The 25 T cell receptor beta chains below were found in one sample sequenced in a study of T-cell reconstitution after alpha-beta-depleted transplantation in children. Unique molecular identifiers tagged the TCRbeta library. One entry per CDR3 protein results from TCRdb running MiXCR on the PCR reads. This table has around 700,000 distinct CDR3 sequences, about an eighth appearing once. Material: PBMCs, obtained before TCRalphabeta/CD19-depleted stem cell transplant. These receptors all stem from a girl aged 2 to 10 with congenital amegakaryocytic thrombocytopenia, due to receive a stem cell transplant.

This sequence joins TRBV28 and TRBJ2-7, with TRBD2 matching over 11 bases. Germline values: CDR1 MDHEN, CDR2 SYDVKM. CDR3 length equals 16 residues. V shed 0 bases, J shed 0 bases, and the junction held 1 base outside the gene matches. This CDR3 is CASSLWGTSGSYEQYF. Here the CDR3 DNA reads TGTGCCAGCAGTTTATGGGGGACTAGCGGCTCCTACGAGCAGTACTTC.

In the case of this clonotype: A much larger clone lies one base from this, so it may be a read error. CDR3 bases: TGCAGTGTCGACAGGGCTCTCACTCAAGAGACCCAGTACTTC. Translation gives CSVDRALTQETQYF. V and J are TRBV20-1 and TRBJ2-5, with TRBD1 matching 7 bases. From germline, CDR1 is DFQATT and CDR2 SNEGSKA (reference sequence). V shed 7 bases and J 2 bases; nucleotides not matched to a gene: 10. The CDR3 contains 14 residues.

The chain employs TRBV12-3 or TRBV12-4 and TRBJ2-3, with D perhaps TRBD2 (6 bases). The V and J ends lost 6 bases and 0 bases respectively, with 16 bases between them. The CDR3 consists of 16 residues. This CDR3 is CASSLLAYLSTDTQYF. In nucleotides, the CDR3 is TGTGCCAGCAGCCTGCTAGCGTACCTAAGCACAGATACGCAGTATTTT.

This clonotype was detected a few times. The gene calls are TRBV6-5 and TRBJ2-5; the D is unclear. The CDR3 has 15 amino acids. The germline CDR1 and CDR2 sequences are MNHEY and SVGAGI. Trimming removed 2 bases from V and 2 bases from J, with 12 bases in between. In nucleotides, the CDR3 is TGTGCCAGCAGTTACAACCGCCGCAGACAAGAGACCCAGTACTTC. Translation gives CASSYNRRRQETQYF.

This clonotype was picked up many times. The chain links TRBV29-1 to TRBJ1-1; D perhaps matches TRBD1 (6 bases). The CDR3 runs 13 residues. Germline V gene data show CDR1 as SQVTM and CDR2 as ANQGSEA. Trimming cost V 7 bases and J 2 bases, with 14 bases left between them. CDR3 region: CSAQWGGNTEAFF. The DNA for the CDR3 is TGCAGCGCGCAGTGGGGGGGCAACACTGAAGCTTTCTTT.

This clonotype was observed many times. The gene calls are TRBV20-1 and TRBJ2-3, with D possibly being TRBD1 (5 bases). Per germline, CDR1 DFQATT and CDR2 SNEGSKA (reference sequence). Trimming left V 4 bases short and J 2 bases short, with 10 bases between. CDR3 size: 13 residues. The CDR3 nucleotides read TGCAGTGCTACTGGGGCCACCACAGATACGCAGTATTTT. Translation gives CSATGATTDTQYF.

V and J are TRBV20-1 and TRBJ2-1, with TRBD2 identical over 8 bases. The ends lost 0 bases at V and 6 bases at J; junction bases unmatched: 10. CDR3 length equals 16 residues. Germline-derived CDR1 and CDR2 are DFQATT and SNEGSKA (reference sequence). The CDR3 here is CSAREPGLGWINEQFF. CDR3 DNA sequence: TGCAGTGCTAGAGAACCGGGACTAGGCTGGATCAATGAGCAGTTCTTC.

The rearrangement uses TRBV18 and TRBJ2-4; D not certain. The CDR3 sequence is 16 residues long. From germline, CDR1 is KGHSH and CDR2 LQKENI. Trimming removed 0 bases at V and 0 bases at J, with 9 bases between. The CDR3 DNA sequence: TGTGCCAGCTCACCACCGAATCGAGTAGCCAAAAACATTCAGTACTTC. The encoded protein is CASSPPNRVAKNIQYF.

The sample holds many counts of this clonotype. CDR3 amino acids: CASRGDRENTGELFF. CDR3 in DNA: TGTGCCAGCAGAGGGGACCGGGAGAACACCGGGGAGCTGTTTTTT. The chain carries TRBV12-3 or TRBV12-4 and TRBJ2-2; D assignment may be TRBD1 or TRBD2 (5 bases each). V was cut by 6 bases and J by 1 base, with 12 bases left in between. This CDR3 comprises 15 residues.

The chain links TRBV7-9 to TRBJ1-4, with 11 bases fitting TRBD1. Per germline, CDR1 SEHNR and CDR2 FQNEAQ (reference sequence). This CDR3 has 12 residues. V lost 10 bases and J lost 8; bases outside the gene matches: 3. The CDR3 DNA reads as TGTGCCACGGACAGGGGGCAGGAAAAACTGTTTTTT. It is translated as CATDRGQEKLFF. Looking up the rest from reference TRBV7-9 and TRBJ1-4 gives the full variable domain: DTGVSQNPRHKITKRGQNVTFRCDPISEHNRLYWYRQTLGQGPEFLTYFQNEAQLEKSRLLSDRFSAERPKGSFSTLEIQRTEQGDSAMYLCATDRGQEKLFFGSGTQLSVL.

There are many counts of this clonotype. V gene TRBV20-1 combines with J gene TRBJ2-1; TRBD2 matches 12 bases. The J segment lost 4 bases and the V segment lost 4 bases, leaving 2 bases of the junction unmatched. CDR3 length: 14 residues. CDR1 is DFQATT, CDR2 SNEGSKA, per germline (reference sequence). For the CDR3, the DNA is TGCAGTGCTAACGGACTAGCGGGATACAATGAGCAGTTCTTC. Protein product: CSANGLAGYNEQFF.

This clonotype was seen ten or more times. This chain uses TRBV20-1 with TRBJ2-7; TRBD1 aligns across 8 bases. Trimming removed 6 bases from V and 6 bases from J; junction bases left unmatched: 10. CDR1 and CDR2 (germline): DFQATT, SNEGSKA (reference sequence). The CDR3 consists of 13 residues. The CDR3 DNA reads TGCAGTGCACCTGACAGGGGTGGTGGCGAGCAGTACTTC. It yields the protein CSAPDRGGGEQYF.

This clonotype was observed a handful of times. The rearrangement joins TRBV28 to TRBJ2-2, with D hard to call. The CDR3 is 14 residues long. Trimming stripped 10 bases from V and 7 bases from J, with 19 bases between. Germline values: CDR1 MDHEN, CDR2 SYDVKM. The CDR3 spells CAMGPGLLGGELFF. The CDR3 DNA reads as TGTGCCATGGGCCCCGGGCTCCTCGGCGGGGAGCTGTTTTTT.

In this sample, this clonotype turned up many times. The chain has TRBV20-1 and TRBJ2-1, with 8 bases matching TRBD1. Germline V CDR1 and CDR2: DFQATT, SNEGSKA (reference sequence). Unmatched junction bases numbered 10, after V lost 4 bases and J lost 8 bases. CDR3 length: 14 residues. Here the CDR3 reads CSATDLQGADEQFF. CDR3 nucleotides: TGCAGTGCTACGGACTTGCAGGGGGCCGATGAGCAGTTCTTC.

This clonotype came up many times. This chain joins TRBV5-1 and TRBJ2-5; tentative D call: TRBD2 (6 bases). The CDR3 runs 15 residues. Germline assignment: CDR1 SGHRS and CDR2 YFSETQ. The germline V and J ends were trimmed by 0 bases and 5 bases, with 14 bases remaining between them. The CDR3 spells CASSLDPTRPETQYF. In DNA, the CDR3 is TGCGCCAGCAGCTTGGATCCGACTAGACCTGAGACCCAGTACTTC.

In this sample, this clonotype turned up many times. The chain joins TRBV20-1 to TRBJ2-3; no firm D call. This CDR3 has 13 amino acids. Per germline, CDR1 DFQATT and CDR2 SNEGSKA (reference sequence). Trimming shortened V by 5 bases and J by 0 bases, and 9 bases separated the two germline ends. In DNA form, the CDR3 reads TGCAGTGCTTGGACCTCTAGCACAGATACGCAGTATTTT. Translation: CSAWTSSTDTQYF.

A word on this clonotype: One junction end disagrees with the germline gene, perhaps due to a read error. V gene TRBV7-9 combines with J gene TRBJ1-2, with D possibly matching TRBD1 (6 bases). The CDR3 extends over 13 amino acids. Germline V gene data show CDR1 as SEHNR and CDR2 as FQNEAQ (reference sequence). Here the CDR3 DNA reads TGTGCCAGCAGCGGGACACTCAACTATGGCGACACCTTC. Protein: CASSGTLNYGDTF.

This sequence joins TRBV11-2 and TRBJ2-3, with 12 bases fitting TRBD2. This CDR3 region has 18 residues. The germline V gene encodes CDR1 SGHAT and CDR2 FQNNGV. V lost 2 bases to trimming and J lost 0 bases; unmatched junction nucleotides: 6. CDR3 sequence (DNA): TGTGCCAGCAGCTTAAGGACTAGCGGGACGTCAAGCACAGATACGCAGTATTTT. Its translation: CASSLRTSGTSSTDTQYF.

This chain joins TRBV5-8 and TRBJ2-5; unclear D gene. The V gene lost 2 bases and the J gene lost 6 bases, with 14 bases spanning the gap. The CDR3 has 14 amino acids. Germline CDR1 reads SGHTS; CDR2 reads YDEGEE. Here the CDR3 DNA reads TGTGCCAGCAGCTTCGGCCCGGGCTGGAAGACCCAGTACTTC. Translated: CASSFGPGWKTQYF. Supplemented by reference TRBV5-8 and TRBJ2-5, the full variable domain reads EAGVTQSPTHLIKTRGQQATLRCSPISGHTSVYWYQQALGLGLQFLLWYDEGEERNRGNFPPRFSGRQFPNYSSELNVNALELEDSALYLCASSFGPGWKTQYFGPGTRLLVL.

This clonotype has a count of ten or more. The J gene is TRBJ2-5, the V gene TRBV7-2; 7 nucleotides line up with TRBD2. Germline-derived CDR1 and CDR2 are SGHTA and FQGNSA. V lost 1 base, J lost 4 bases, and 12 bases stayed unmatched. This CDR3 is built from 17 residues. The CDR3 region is CASSLVFSAGVGETQYF. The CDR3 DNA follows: TGTGCCAGCAGCTTAGTCTTTTCGGCGGGAGTGGGAGAGACCCAGTACTTC.

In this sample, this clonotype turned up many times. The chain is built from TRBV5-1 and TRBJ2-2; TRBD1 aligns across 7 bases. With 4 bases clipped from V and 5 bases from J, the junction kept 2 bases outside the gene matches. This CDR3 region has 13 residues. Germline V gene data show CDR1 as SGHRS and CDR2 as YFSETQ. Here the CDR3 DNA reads TGCGCCAGCAGCGTCAGGGGGACCGGGGAGCTGTTTTTT. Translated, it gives CASSVRGTGELFF. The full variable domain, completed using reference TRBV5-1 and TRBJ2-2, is KAGVTQTPRYLIKTRGQQVTLSCSPISGHRSVSWYQQTPGQGLQFLFEYFSETQRNKGNFPGRFSGRQFSNSRSEMNVSTLELGDSALYLCASSVRGTGELFFGEGSRLTVL.

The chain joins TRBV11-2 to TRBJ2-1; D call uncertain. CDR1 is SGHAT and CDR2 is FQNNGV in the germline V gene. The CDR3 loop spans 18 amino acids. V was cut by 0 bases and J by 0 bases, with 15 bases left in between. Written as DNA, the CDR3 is TGTGCCAGCAGCTTAGATCCGTTTGTGCCCCGCTCCTACAATGAGCAGTTCTTC. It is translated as CASSLDPFVPRSYNEQFF.

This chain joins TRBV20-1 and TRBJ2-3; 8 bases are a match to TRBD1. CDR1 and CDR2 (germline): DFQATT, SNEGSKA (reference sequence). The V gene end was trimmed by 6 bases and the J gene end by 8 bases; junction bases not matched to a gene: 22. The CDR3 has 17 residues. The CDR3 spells CSASSMRTGLRSGTQYF. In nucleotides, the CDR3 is TGCAGTGCCTCCTCAATGCGGACAGGGTTAAGGTCAGGTACGCAGTATTTT.

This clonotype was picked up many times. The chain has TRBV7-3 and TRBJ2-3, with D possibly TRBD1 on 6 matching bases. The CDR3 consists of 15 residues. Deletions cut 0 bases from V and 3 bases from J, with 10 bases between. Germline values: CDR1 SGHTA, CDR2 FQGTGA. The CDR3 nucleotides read TGTGCCAGCAGCTTAACGGGGGCGGGTACAGATACGCAGTATTTT. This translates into CASSLTGAGTDTQYF.

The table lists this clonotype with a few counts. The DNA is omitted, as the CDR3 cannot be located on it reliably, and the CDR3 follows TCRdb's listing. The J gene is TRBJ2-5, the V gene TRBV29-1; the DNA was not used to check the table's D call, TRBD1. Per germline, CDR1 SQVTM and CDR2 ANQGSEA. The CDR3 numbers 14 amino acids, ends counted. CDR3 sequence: CSVGPPLGMETQYF.